This T cell receptor (beta chain) was profiled in a study of cytomegalovirus exposure and HLA in healthy donors. This clone was observed once. Measured with immunoSEQ multiplex PCR; TCRdb has only the in-frame clones, and not every one. The sample lists around 150,000 clones; 86% were seen once. The germline V and J ends were trimmed by 5 bases and 3 bases, with 17 bases remaining between them. The CDR3 runs to 15 residues. The germline V gene encodes CDR1 SEHNR and CDR2 FQNEAQ (reference sequence). The sequenced sample was PBMCs. The chain is built from TRBV7-9 and TRBJ2-7, with D maybe TRBD2 (6 bases). The source is a woman in her twenties or thirties in good health and CMV-seronegative. The CDR3 loop reads CASSPGRGINYEQYF. CDR3 nucleotide sequence: TGTGCCAGCAGCCCTGGGCGGGGAATTAACTACGAGCAGTACTTC.